This TCR beta chain is from a study of cytomegalovirus exposure and HLA in healthy donors. General observations from the study: An analysis done earlier found most TCR beta V segments productive about 87% or about 30% of the time. Based on reports, TCR beta sequences accurately predicted HLA-A and HLA-B alleles for most subjects.

Points on this clone: Its specificity is unknown.

CDR1 and CDR2 (germline): SQVTM, ANQGSEA. V lost 4 bases to trimming and J lost 2 bases; unmatched junction nucleotides: 7. CDR3 length equals 15 residues. The PCR used 60 Vbeta and 13 Jbeta primers. Sequencing was performed with immunoSEQ multiplex PCR; in TCRdb, only in-frame clones are kept and a portion is missing. Of roughly 130,000 clones listed, more than 60% are singletons. The V and J genes are TRBV29-1 and TRBJ2-3; 9 nucleotides match TRBD2. Sample: PBMCs. The receptor was derived from a woman aged 40 to 55 in good health and CMV-seropositive. CDR3 residues: CSVVRREGLTDTQYF. DNA of the CDR3: TGCAGCGTTGTTCGGCGGGAGGGACTCACAGATACGCAGTATTTT.